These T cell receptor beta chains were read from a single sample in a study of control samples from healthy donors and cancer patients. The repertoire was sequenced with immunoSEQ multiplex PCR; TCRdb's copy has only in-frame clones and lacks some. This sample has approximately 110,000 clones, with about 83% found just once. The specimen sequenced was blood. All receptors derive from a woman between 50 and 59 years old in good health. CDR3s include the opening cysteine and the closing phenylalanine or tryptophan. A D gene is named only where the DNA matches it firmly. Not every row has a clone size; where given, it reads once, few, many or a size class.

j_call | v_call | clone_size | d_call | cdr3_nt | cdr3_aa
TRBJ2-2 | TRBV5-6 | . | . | TGTGCCACCAGGGTGGGCACCGGGGAGCTGTTTTTT | CATRVGTGELFF
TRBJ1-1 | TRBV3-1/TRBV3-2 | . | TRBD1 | TGTGCCAGCAGCCAGATTACAGGGGGCACTGAAGCTTTCTTT | CASSQITGGTEAFF
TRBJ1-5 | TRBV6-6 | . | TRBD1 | TGTGCCAGCAGTTACAGACCACAGGGGTTCGGTCAGCCCCAGCATTTT | CASSYRPQGFGQPQHF
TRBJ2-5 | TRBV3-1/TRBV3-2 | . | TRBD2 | TGTGCCAGCAGCCAATGGAGCGGGACGGGGGAGACCCAGTACTTC | CASSQWSGTGETQYF
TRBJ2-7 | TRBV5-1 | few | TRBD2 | TGCGCCAGCAGCCCCCGGACTAGCGGGGGGGCGGACGAGCAGTACTTC | CASSPRTSGGADEQYF
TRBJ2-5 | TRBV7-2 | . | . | TGTGCCAGCAGCCCGGTCCCACCGGAGACCCAGTACTTC | CASSPVPPETQYF
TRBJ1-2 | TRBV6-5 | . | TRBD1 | TGTGCCAGCAGATCGGGACAGGAGATAGAATATGGCTACACCTTC | CASRSGQEIEYGYTF
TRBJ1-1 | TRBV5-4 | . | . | TGTGCCAGCAGCTTGGGGAGGCGGGCCGCTGAAGCTTTCTTT | CASSLGRRAAEAFF
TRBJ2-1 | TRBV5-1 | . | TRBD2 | TGCGCCAGCAGCTCCGGACTAGCGGGAGCCAAAAATGAGCAGTTCTTC | CASSSGLAGAKNEQFF
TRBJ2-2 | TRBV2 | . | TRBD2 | TGTGCCAGCAGTTCGATCCTAGGACTAGCGGGGGGGCCCCTCACCGGGGAGCTGTTTTTT | CASSSILGLAGGPLTGELFF
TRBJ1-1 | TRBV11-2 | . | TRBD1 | TGTGCCAGCAGCCCCGGGACAGGGGTGACTGAAGCTTTCTTT | CASSPGTGVTEAFF
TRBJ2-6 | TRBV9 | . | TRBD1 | TGTGCCAGCCATCGGACAGGTACCGGGGCCAACGTCCTGACTTTC | CASHRTGTGANVLTF
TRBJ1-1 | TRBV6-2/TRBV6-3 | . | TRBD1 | TGTGCCAGCAGTCACAGACAGGGGATAAGGAACACTGAAGCTTTCTTT | CASSHRQGIRNTEAFF
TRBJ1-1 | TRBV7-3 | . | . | TGTGCCAGCAGTCCGACAGGTGGGACTGAAGCTTTCTTT | CASSPTGGTEAFF
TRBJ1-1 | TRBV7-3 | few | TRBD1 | TGTGCCAGCAGCTTTATTTTGAGGGCGACAGGGGTGAACACTGAAGCTTTCTTT | CASSFILRATGVNTEAFF
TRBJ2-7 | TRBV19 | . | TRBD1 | TGTGCCAGTGCCTTTTCGGGACAGATCAACGACGAGCAGTACTTC | CASAFSGQINDEQYF
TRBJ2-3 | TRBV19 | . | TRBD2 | TGTGCCAGTAGTATACAACTAGCGGGGGGAACAGATACGCAGTATTTT | CASSIQLAGGTDTQYF
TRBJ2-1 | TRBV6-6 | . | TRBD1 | TGTGCCAGCAGCCGACCCCGGGACAGGTTCATCAATGAGCAGTTCTTC | CASSRPRDRFINEQFF
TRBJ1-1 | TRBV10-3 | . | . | TGTGCCATCAACCAAAGACCAGATTCGGGAACTGAAGCTTTCTTT | CAINQRPDSGTEAFF
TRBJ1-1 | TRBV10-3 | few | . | TGTGCCATCAGTGAACTAAAAGGCACTGAAGCTTTCTTT | CAISELKGTEAFF
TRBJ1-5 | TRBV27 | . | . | TGTGCCAGCAGTTTGCAACCCCCCTGGGATAGCAATCAGCCCCAGCATTTT | CASSLQPPWDSNQPQHF
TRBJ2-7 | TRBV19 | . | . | TGTGCCAGTAGTATAGGGTCAGAGTACGAGCAGTACTTC | CASSIGSEYEQYF